The subject of this entry is one T cell receptor beta chain. Its cognate antigen is unknown. These data belong to a study of cytomegalovirus exposure and HLA in healthy donors. Overall study findings and caveats: Most subjects' HLA-A and HLA-B alleles were reportedly predicted from TCR beta sequences.

V lost 0 bases to trimming and J lost 5 bases, with 8 bases between them. This CDR3 comprises 13 residues. The germline V gene has CDR1 SGHNT and CDR2 YYREEE (reference sequence). Vbeta (60) and Jbeta (13) primers were used in the PCR. Original data processing: Later work found 65 million to 85 million unique TCR beta chains, with some 11 million shared. Sequenced by immunoSEQ multiplex PCR; TCRdb stores in-frame clones only, minus some. That table gives V, J and clone size, and the DNA gave D and trimming. The sample shows 100,000 to 150,000 clones, 70% to 85% of them seen only once. The sequenced material came from PBMCs. The rearrangement links TRBV5-4 to TRBJ1-1; D unclear. This TCR came from a man aged 18 to 35 in good health and CMV-seronegative. CDR3 in amino acids: CASSLETETEAFF. As DNA, the CDR3 is TGTGCCAGCAGCTTGGAGACGGAGACTGAAGCTTTCTTT.